This TCR beta chain was profiled in a study of T and B cells in COVID-19 patients (dated by TCRdb to 2019 to 2021). Notes on the research overall: Using TRB and IGH repertoire sequencing of peripheral blood, the study characterized adaptive immunity in COVID-19 patients who had active infection or had recovered. Of the 20 patients in the active-infection cohort, approximately eleven were critically ill and needed mechanical ventilation or ECMO. Repertoire analyses used an age-matched reference group of 35 to 40 healthy donors who were negative for COVID-19 antibodies as the comparison. Over 8 million TCR sequences were analysed from a TCR and BCR sequence repository that comprised 35 or so patients and roughly 73 time points. As many as 9 follow-up blood samples were collected from each patient, and in some individuals these samples spanned different disease stages. A recovered cohort comprised 15 to 19 patients contributing fewer than 25 samples, mostly after mild to moderate COVID-19 managed as outpatients. A couple of patients belonged to both the recovered and active cohorts because samples were available from active disease and after recovery. Comorbidities linked to unfavorable COVID-19 outcome were present in about 90% of the roughly 20 patients in the active-infection cohort. A median age of around 35 years was recorded in the recovered cohort versus over 65 years in the active-infection cohort.

TRB repertoires were amplified from roughly 230-500 ng of genomic DNA extracted from blood. TCRdb records Illumina MiSeq as the sequencer. Multiplex PCR with BIOMED2 TRB-A/B primer pools was used to amplify the TRB rearrangements. Two consecutive PCRs added Illumina-compatible adapters and 7-nucleotide sample barcodes to the amplicons. All library PCRs used Phusion HS II polymerase. Amplicons were purified from gel with the NucleoSpin Gel and PCR Clean-up kit, quantified on Qubit, and pooled at about 3.7 nM. The quality of the amplicon pool was checked on an Agilent 2100 Bioanalyzer prior to Illumina next-generation sequencing. In the authors' own workflow: Annotation of TRB rearrangements was done in MiXCR 3.0.8 with the default MiXCR reference library. Non-productive reads and sequences with fewer than 2 reads were excluded, and each unique CDR3 nucleotide sequence counted as one clone. R 3.5.1 was used to calculate clonality, diversity, richness and V-J gene usage. GLIPH2 was used to cluster TCRs by CDR3 similarity, and OLGA was used to calculate generation probabilities. Only GLIPH2 clusters with at least four unique TCR clonotypes present in at least three individuals were retained. TCRdb reprocessing: public reads trimmed at Q25 with fastp, clones called with MiXCR, in-frame beta chains kept. Under each unique CDR3 protein, matching rows form one entry showing the most common genes and DNA. The V and J calls reflect TCRdb's pipeline rather than the authors' work. This sample lists about 16,000 distinct CDR3 sequences; 27% were detected once. Around 3.1% of the sample is held by the ten biggest clonotypes.

The germline ends are 16 bases apart after V is trimmed by 4 bases and J by 7 bases. The CDR3 spans 13 residues, from the cysteine through the phenylalanine. The only DNA kept is the CDR3, 39 bases in frame from the first base. From the germline V gene (reference sequence), CDR1 is DFQATT and CDR2 is SNEGSKA. In its sample, this clonotype was seen a few times. Its antigen is not yet known. No qualities accompany the bases; no much larger clone lies one base away. What the authors observed across the whole study: The cohort was considered too small to assess HLA contributions to COVID-19 susceptibility or severity. TRBV/TRBJ gene usage was reported as strongly skewed in patients with COVID-19. Specific T cell subsets (CD4+/Treg/CD8+) and sorted SARS-CoV-2-responsive or tetramer+ T cells had not yet been sequenced, and the corresponding sequencing experiments were ongoing. Prospective validation of the reported TCR clusters was stated to be required before clinical use. Blood samples obtained from mildly ill patients during symptoms, as well as early samples obtained from severe cases, were available only in scarce numbers. TRB repertoires were found to be highly clonal in active COVID-19, whereas diversity and richness at recovery were found to rise above healthy donor levels. A total of around 2,100 TCR clusters were exclusive to the recovered cohort, and about 31 of those clusters were low-pGen clusters.

The sequence was obtained from a human donor who had recovered from COVID-19. The rearranged chain carries TRBV20-1 and TRBJ2-5; TRBD1 is a possible D gene, resting on 7 matching bases. Sequencing input: blood. The CDR3 region reads CSANDREVWTQYF. The bases read TGCAGTGCTAATGACAGGGAGGTATGGACCCAGTACTTC.